The 17 T cell receptor beta chains presented below share a single source sample, sequenced in a study of neurological immune-mediated disorders (dated by TCRdb to about 2019). Explained via the paper, the time point label denotes: longitudinal time-point 3. The library was made by 5' RACE. Instrument on record: Illumina HiSeq 2500. Using fastp trimming at Q25 and MiXCR clonotype assembly, TCRdb reanalyzed the public sequencing data and kept in-frame beta chains. Here each entry gathers all rows of one CDR3 protein and keeps the most common genes and DNA. For this sample there are roughly 50,000 distinct CDR3 sequences; about 13% appear just once. 7.5% to 9.5% of the sample goes to the ten largest clones. The specimen sequenced was PBMCs. The receptors originated from a male donor with HTLV-1-associated myelopathy (HAM/TSP).

This clonotype was seen at least ten times. The chain is built from TRBV4-3 and TRBJ1-4; D not resolved. V lost 3 bases and J 5 bases, leaving 13 bases between the germline ends. The CDR3 loop spans 15 amino acids. Looked up from germline, CDR1 is LGHNA and CDR2 is YSLEER. The CDR3 protein is CASSHFRKANEKLFF. The DNA of the CDR3 is TGCGCCAGCAGCCACTTCAGGAAGGCGAATGAAAAACTGTTTTTT.

Comments on this clonotype: Mismatch with germline at one junction end may stem from a read error. The chain carries TRBV9 and TRBJ2-5; the D is unclear. The CDR3 totals 14 residues. The germline V gene has CDR1 SGDLS and CDR2 YYNGEE. CDR3 protein: CASSVDPREENQYF. CDR3 bases: TGTGCCAGCAGCGTAGATCCAAGAGAAGAGAACCAGTACTTC. Filled out from reference TRBV9 and TRBJ2-5, the complete variable domain reads DSGVTQTPKHLITATGQRVTLRCSPRSGDLSVYWYQQSLDQGLQFLIQYYNGEERAKGNILERFSAQQFPDLHSELNLSSLELGDSALYFCASSVDPREENQYFGPGTRLLVL.

This clonotype has at least ten counts. The chain links TRBV5-1 to TRBJ1-1, with D unclear. This CDR3 is built from 13 residues. V was trimmed by 0 bases and J by 3 bases, leaving 6 bases between them. Germline CDR1 reads SGHRS; CDR2 reads YFSETQ. CDR3 sequence reads: CASSLGPDTEAFF. CDR3 bases: TGCGCCAGCAGCTTGGGGCCAGACACTGAAGCTTTCTTT.

This clonotype was counted ten times or more. CDR3 sequence: CASSLRDSLTDTQYF. The CDR3 DNA is TGCGCCAGCAGCCTCCGGGACAGTCTCACAGATACGCAGTATTTT. This rearrangement joins TRBV5-1 to TRBJ2-3; 7 nucleotides agree with TRBD1. Germline loops: CDR1 SGHRS, CDR2 YFSETQ. The J segment lost 2 bases and the V segment lost 4 bases, leaving 7 bases of the junction unmatched. The CDR3 spans 15 residues.

In its sample, this clonotype was seen a few times. The chain employs TRBV12-3 or TRBV12-4 and TRBJ1-2, with 8 bases matching TRBD1. J was trimmed by 6 bases and V by 10 bases; bases with no gene match: 10. The CDR3 consists of 13 residues. The CDR3: CAIETGVLDGYTF. DNA for the CDR3: TGTGCCATCGAGACAGGGGTTCTTGATGGCTACACCTTC.

This clonotype occurred many times. The chain couples TRBV9 to TRBJ1-5, with D uncertain. Trimming shortened V by 1 base and J by 3 bases, and 5 bases separated the two germline ends. Germline V CDR1 and CDR2: SGDLS, YYNGEE. This CDR3 has 13 residues. CDR3 sequence: CASSVSPNQPQHF. DNA for the CDR3: TGTGCCAGCAGCGTAAGCCCCAATCAGCCCCAGCATTTT.

This clonotype has ten or more counts. The chain combines TRBV5-1 with TRBJ1-6, with D perhaps matching TRBD1 (5 bases). Per germline, CDR1 SGHRS and CDR2 YFSETQ. The CDR3 totals 15 residues. With 0 bases removed from V and 7 bases from J, the gap between germline ends came to 11 bases. CDR3 loop: CASSLEWGNNSPLHF. DNA of the CDR3: TGCGCCAGCAGCTTGGAATGGGGGAACAATTCACCCCTCCACTTT.

In the case of this clonotype: A much larger clone differs from this one at a single base, so this may be a read error. V and J are TRBV20-1 and TRBJ2-1; 13 positions match TRBD2. This CDR3 comprises 17 residues. From germline, CDR1 is DFQATT and CDR2 SNEGSKA (reference sequence). Trimming at V came to 7 bases and at J to 5 bases, leaving 14 bases not matched to a gene. The CDR3 coding sequence is TGCAGTGTTTCCCCGACTAGCGGGGGGTTGAGGAACAATGAGCAGTTCTTC. This codes for CSVSPTSGGLRNNEQFF.

The sample holds many counts of this clonotype. The chain is built from TRBV24-1 and TRBJ1-5, with a weak D call TRBD1 (5 bases). Trimming removed 8 bases from V and 6 bases from J, with 13 bases in between. Germline V gene sequence: CDR1 KGHDR, CDR2 SFDVKD. This CDR3 has 13 amino acids. CDR3 sequence (DNA): TGTGCCACCAAAACGGGGGAGAGTCAGCCCCAGCATTTT. It yields the protein CATKTGESQPQHF.

This clonotype has at least ten counts. The J gene is TRBJ2-1, the V gene TRBV5-6, with D possibly matching TRBD1 (5 bases). The CDR3 has 13 residues. The germline CDR1 and CDR2 sequences are SGHDT and YYEEEE. V dropped 1 base and J dropped 10 bases, with 12 bases sitting between them. CDR3: CASSLTRDREQFF. The CDR3 DNA is TGTGCCAGCAGCTTGACCAGGGATCGGGAGCAGTTCTTC.

This clonotype was recorded at least ten times. This sequence joins TRBV9 and TRBJ2-3; 9 nucleotides line up with TRBD1. The J segment lost 7 bases and the V segment lost 0 bases, leaving 9 bases of the junction unmatched. Per germline, CDR1 SGDLS and CDR2 YYNGEE. The CDR3 totals 16 residues. The CDR3 here is CASSVGVGDRVHTQYF. The CDR3 DNA is TGTGCCAGCAGCGTAGGTGTAGGGGACAGGGTTCATACGCAGTATTTT.

This clonotype was seen at least ten times. V and J are TRBV20-1 and TRBJ2-3; 8 bases fit TRBD2. CDR3 length: 16 residues. J gave up 0 bases and V 6 bases, and 11 bases lay outside the gene matches. CDR1 and CDR2 (germline): DFQATT, SNEGSKA (reference sequence). This CDR3 reads CSADRAGGGSTDTQYF. The CDR3 region has the DNA TGCAGTGCCGACCGGGCCGGGGGGGGTAGCACAGATACGCAGTATTTT.

This clonotype was counted ten times or more. This may come from a read error, since a much larger clone is one base off. The chain has TRBV14 and TRBJ2-7; no reliable D call. The V gene's germline CDR1 is SGHDN and CDR2 FVKESK. V lost 3 bases and J 2 bases, leaving 2 bases between the germline ends. The CDR3 sequence is 11 residues long. The CDR3 here is CASSHTYEQYF. The CDR3 coding sequence is TGTGCCAGCAGCCACACCTACGAGCAGTACTTC.

Note on this clonotype: Given a much more abundant clone one base away, this may be a read error. The chain links TRBV7-2 to TRBJ2-3; tentative D call: TRBD2 (7 bases). The V and J ends lost 4 bases and 1 base respectively, with 12 bases between them. Germline loops: CDR1 SGHTA, CDR2 FQGNSA. This CDR3 is 15 amino acids long. The CDR3 nucleotides read TGTGCCAGCAGCTCGGGGGGCCATGGCACAGATACGCAGTATTTT. Protein: CASSSGGHGTDTQYF.

This clonotype was seen many times. J is TRBJ2-7 and V is TRBV29-1; 8 nucleotides match TRBD1. V gave up 3 bases and J gave up 6 bases; unmatched junction bases: 7. CDR1 SQVTM and CDR2 ANQGSEA come from the germline V gene. The CDR3 runs to 13 residues. The CDR3 region has the DNA TGCAGCGTTGACCCAGGGGGCGGCGTCGAGCAGTACTTC. Its translation: CSVDPGGGVEQYF.

There are many counts of this clonotype. The chain carries TRBV4-3 and TRBJ1-2; D remains ambiguous. Trimming shortened V by 1 base and J by 8 bases, and 17 bases separated the two germline ends. CDR1 is LGHNA, CDR2 YSLEER, per germline. This CDR3 contains 15 residues. CDR3 DNA sequence: TGCGCCAGCAGCCAAGTACCCGGGTATGGAGAGGGCTACACCTTC. This sequence encodes CASSQVPGYGEGYTF.

Ten or more counts support this clonotype. V and J are TRBV27 and TRBJ2-1; 8 nucleotides agree with TRBD2. CDR3 length equals 15 residues. V was clipped by 10 bases and J by 4 bases; unmatched bases: 12. Germline V lookup: CDR1 MNHEY, CDR2 SMNVEV (reference sequence). Here the CDR3 DNA reads TGTGCCACTTCGACTAGCGACAGCCCGTACAATGAGCAGTTCTTC. This sequence encodes CATSTSDSPYNEQFF.